These 18 T cell receptor beta chains originate from one sample sequenced in a study of response to subunit inactivated influenza vaccine. TCRdb used MiXCR to reprocess the RT-PCR reads, holding one entry per CDR3 protein. The sample shows 590,000 or so distinct CDR3 sequences, less than 15% of them seen only once. The sample here was PBMCs from blood, taken 14 days before vaccination. The receptors were gathered from a man aged 50 or older who received an inactivated influenza vaccine.

This clonotype was seen only a few times. The CDR3 loop reads CASSYWAGAETQYF. DNA for the CDR3: TGTGCCAGCAGTTACTGGGCAGGGGCAGAGACCCAGTACTTC. The chain couples TRBV6-5 to TRBJ2-5; tentative D call: TRBD1 (6 bases). There are 14 residues in the CDR3. V was cut by 1 base and J by 4 bases, with 10 bases left in between. Germline values: CDR1 MNHEY, CDR2 SVGAGI.

The V and J genes are TRBV7-2 and TRBJ1-5; possible D gene TRBD1, 5 bases. Germline V CDR1 and CDR2: SGHTA, FQGNSA. The CDR3 spans 16 residues. V lost 2 bases, J lost 6 bases, and 17 bases lay in between. CDR3 DNA sequence: TGTGCCAGCAGCTTATGGAGGGACGCGGGGTTTCAGCCCCAGCATTTT. Protein: CASSLWRDAGFQPQHF.

This clonotype appeared many times. The CDR3 bases are TGCGCCAGCAGCTTGAGTCAGCGGAATGAGCAGTTCTTC. It encodes CASSLSQRNEQFF. V gene TRBV5-1 combines with J gene TRBJ2-1, with TRBD2 as a possible D gene (5 bases). This CDR3 is 13 amino acids long. Trimming stripped 1 base from V and 7 bases from J, with 9 bases between. CDR1 is SGHRS, CDR2 YFSETQ, per germline.

This chain joins TRBV5-6 and TRBJ2-5, with 11 bases aligning to TRBD2. The CDR3 length is 15 residues. After removal of 3 bases from V and 5 bases from J, the junction contained 6 bases not matched to a gene. In germline, CDR1 is SGHDT, CDR2 YYEEEE. CDR3 bases: TGTGCCAGCAGCTCGAGACTAGCGGGGATCGAGACCCAGTACTTC. Protein: CASSSRLAGIETQYF.

This clonotype was observed a handful of times. The rearrangement joins TRBV28 to TRBJ1-1, with no clear D. CDR1 is MDHEN, CDR2 SYDVKM, per germline. CDR3 size: 14 residues. V was clipped by 3 bases and J by 3 bases, with 11 bases between them. The CDR3 DNA reads as TGTGCCAGCAGTTTCGCCGAAAGGGACACTGAAGCTTTCTTT. Amino acid sequence: CASSFAERDTEAFF.

This clonotype has a handful of counts. V and J are TRBV29-1 and TRBJ2-3; D unclear. Germline assignment: CDR1 SQVTM and CDR2 ANQGSEA. The CDR3 runs 13 residues. The V and J ends lost 5 bases and 5 bases respectively, with 14 bases between them. CDR3 in amino acids: CSVHSSARDTQYF. CDR3 in DNA: TGCAGCGTTCACTCGTCAGCGAGAGATACGCAGTATTTT.

This chain links TRBV28 with TRBJ2-7, with 7 bases fitting TRBD1. The CDR3 has 16 amino acids. CDR1 and CDR2 from the germline V gene are MDHEN and SYDVKM. The V segment lost 4 bases and the J segment 1 base; nucleotides outside the gene matches: 10. The CDR3 DNA is TGTGCCAGCAGTTACCCTCGGACAGGAAGGTCCTACGAGCAGTACTTC. Its translation: CASSYPRTGRSYEQYF.

The V gene is TRBV5-1, the J gene TRBJ2-2; 12 bases agree with TRBD2. The germline CDR1 and CDR2 sequences are SGHRS and YFSETQ. Trimming removed 0 bases from V and 6 bases from J; junction bases left unmatched: 12. The CDR3 runs 19 residues. CDR3 in amino acids: CASSLEPRDLAGGAGELFF. CDR3 nucleotide sequence: TGCGCCAGCAGCTTGGAGCCCCGCGATCTAGCGGGGGGGGCCGGGGAGCTGTTTTTT.

This clonotype appeared once. The V call is TRBV20-1, the J call TRBJ2-7, with 9 bases identical to TRBD1. The CDR3 loop spans 13 amino acids. J lost 6 bases, V lost 0 bases, and 3 bases had no gene match. Germline V gene lookup returns CDR1 DFQATT and CDR2 SNEGSKA (reference sequence). DNA for the CDR3: TGCAGTGCTAGAGATGTGGACAGGGGCGAGCAGTACTTC. It codes for CSARDVDRGEQYF.

The genes are TRBV5-1 and TRBJ2-1; no clear D. The germline gives CDR1 SGHRS, CDR2 YFSETQ. This CDR3 region has 12 residues. V lost 3 bases, J lost 5 bases, and 6 bases lay in between. CDR3 sequence reads: CASSWSNNEQFF. In DNA form, the CDR3 reads TGCGCCAGCAGCTGGAGCAACAATGAGCAGTTCTTC.

The chain couples TRBV24-1 to TRBJ2-3; maybe TRBD1 (6 bases). Germline V lookup: CDR1 KGHDR, CDR2 SFDVKD. V lost 7 bases, J lost 1 base, and 11 bases lay in between. The CDR3 spans 14 residues. The CDR3 bases are TGTGCCACCAGCCCCCAGGGGCGCACAGATACGCAGTATTTT. Its translation: CATSPQGRTDTQYF.

This clonotype appeared a few times. The CDR3 coding sequence is TGCAGTGTAGGGTCGGGGGGGAGCTCCTACGAGCAGTACTTC. The encoded protein is CSVGSGGSSYEQYF. J is TRBJ2-7 and V is TRBV20-1, with 8 nucleotides matching TRBD2. This CDR3 region has 14 residues. The junction had 8 bases not matched to a gene; V was cut back by 7 bases and J by 0 bases. Germline V lookup: CDR1 DFQATT, CDR2 SNEGSKA (reference sequence).

This clonotype has only a few counts. The chain links TRBV5-5 to TRBJ1-5; 8 bases map to TRBD1. V dropped 4 bases and J dropped 11; count of bases not matched to a gene: 14. This CDR3 spans 15 amino acids. Germline V gives CDR1 SGHKS, CDR2 YYEKEE (reference sequence). CDR3 bases: TGTGCCAGCAGCCCTGCCCTAGACAGGGGCGCGTCCCAGCATTTT. It encodes CASSPALDRGASQHF. The full variable domain, its missing parts supplied by reference TRBV5-5 and TRBJ1-5, is DAGVTQSPTHLIKTRGQQVTLRCSPISGHKSVSWYQQVLGQGPQFIFQYYEKEERGRGNFPDRFSARQFPNYSSELNVNALLLGDSALYLCASSPALDRGASQHFGDGTRLSIL.

For this clonotype: A read error may produce the germline difference seen at one junction end. The chain links TRBV20-1 to TRBJ2-1, with a tentative D call TRBD1 (8 bases). CDR3 size: 15 residues. Germline V gene data show CDR1 as DFQATT and CDR2 as SNEGSKA (reference sequence). The CDR3 region has the DNA TGCAGTGCTAGAGATCAGACAGGGGAGGGCAATGAGCAGGTCTTC. This gives the protein CSARDQTGEGNEQVF.

The chain joins TRBV21-1 to TRBJ2-3; the table's D gene call, TRBD2, was not cross checked with the DNA. TRBV21-1 is marked as a pseudogene. The CDR3 runs to 16 residues. CDR3 in DNA: TGTGCCAGCAGCACGGGACTAGCGGGGGACACAGATACGCAGTATTTT. As protein: CASSTGLAGDTDTQYF.

The V gene is TRBV29-1, the J gene TRBJ2-3; possible D gene TRBD2, 6 bases. Germline CDR1 SQVTM, CDR2 ANQGSEA. This CDR3 spans 12 amino acids. V was cut by 3 bases and J by 9 bases, with 13 bases left in between. CDR3 coding DNA: TGCAGCGTTGATATTCGGGAGCACACGCAGTATTTT. Translated: CSVDIREHTQYF.

The CDR3 is CSVRTNRADTQYF. The CDR3 DNA follows: TGCAGCGTTCGGACGAACCGCGCAGATACGCAGTATTTT. The rearrangement links TRBV29-1 to TRBJ2-3; no definite D call. Per germline, CDR1 SQVTM and CDR2 ANQGSEA. V was trimmed by 5 bases and J by 4 bases, leaving 13 bases between them. The CDR3 runs 13 residues.

This clonotype came up a few times. The chain combines TRBV12-3 or TRBV12-4 with TRBJ2-7; D might be TRBD1 (6 bases). The CDR3 length is 17 residues. V lost 3 bases, J lost 0 bases, and 18 bases lay in between. The CDR3 loop reads CASSLGAGGRSSYEQYF. CDR3 nucleotides: TGTGCCAGCAGTTTGGGGGCTGGCGGGCGGAGCTCCTACGAGCAGTACTTC.